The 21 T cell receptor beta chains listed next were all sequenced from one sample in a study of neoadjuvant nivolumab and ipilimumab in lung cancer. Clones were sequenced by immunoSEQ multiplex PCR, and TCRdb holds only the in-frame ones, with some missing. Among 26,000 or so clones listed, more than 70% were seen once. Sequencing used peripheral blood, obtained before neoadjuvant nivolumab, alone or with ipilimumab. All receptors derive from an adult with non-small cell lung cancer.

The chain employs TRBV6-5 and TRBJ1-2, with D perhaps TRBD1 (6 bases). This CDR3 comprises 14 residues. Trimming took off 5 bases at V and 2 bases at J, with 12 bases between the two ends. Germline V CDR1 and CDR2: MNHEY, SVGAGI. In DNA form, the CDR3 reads TGTGCCAGCAGTACCTATCAGGGGAACTATGGCTACACCTTC. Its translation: CASSTYQGNYGYTF.

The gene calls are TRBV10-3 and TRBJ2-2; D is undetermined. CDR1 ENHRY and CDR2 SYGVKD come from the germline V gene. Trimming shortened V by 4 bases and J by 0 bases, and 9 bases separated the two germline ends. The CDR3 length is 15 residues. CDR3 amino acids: CAISGPSANTGELFF. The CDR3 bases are TGTGCCATCAGTGGTCCCTCAGCGAACACCGGGGAGCTGTTTTTT.

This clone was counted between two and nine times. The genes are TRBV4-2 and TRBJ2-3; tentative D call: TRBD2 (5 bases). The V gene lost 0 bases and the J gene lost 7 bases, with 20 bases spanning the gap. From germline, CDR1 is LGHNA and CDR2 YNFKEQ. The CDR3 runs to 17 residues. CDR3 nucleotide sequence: TGTGCCAGCAGCCAAGAAGTAACTAGGTCCCCCCCTAATACGCAGTATTTT. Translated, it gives CASSQEVTRSPPNTQYF.

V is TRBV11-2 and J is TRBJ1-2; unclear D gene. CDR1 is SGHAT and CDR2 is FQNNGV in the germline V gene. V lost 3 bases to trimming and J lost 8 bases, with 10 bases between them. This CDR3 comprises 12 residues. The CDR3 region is CASSLGFSGYTF. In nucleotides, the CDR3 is TGTGCCAGCAGCTTGGGATTCTCGGGCTACACCTTC.

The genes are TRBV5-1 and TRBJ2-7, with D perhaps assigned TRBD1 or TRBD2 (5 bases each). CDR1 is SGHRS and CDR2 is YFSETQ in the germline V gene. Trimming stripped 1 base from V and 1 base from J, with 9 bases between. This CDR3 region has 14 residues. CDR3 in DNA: TGCGCCAGCAGCTTGTCAGGGAGTTCCTACGAGCAGTACTTC. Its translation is CASSLSGSSYEQYF. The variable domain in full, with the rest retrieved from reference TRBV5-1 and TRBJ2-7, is KAGVTQTPRYLIKTRGQQVTLSCSPISGHRSVSWYQQTPGQGLQFLFEYFSETQRNKGNFPGRFSGRQFSNSRSEMNVSTLELGDSALYLCASSLSGSSYEQYFGPGTRLTVT.

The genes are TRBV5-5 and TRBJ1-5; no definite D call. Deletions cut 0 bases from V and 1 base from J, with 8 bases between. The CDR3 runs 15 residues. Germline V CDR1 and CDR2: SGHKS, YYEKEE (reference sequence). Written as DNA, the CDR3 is TGTGCCAGCAGCTTGGTTTCGATGAGCAATCAGCCCCAGCATTTT. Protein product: CASSLVSMSNQPQHF.

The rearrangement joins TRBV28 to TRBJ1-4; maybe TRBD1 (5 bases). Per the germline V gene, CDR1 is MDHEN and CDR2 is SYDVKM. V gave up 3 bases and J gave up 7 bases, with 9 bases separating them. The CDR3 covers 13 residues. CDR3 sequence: CASSFSGSEKLFF. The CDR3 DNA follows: TGTGCCAGCAGTTTTTCAGGGTCTGAAAAACTGTTTTTT.

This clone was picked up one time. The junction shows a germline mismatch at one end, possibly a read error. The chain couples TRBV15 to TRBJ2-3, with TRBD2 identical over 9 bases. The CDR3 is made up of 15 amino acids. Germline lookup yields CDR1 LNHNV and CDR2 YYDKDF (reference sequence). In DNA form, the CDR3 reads TGTGCCACAAGCAATTCCGGGACTAGCAGAGATACGCAGTATTTT. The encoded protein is CATSNSGTSRDTQYF.

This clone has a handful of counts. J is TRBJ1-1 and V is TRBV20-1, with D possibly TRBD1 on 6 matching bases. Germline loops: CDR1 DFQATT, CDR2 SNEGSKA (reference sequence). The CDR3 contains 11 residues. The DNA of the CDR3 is TGCAGGGGGACATTGAACACTGAAGCTTTCTTT. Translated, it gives CRGTLNTEAFF.

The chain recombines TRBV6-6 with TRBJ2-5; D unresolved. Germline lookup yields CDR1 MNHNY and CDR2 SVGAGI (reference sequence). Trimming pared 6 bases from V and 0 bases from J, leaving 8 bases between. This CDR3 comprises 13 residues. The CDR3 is CASRLTNQETQYF. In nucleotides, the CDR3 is TGTGCCAGCAGGTTGACGAACCAAGAGACCCAGTACTTC.

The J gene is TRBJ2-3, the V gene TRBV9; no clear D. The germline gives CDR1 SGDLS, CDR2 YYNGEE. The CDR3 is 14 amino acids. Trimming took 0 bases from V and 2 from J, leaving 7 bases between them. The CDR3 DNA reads TGTGCCAGCAGCGTAGTGGGCCCCACAGATACGCAGTATTTT. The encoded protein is CASSVVGPTDTQYF.

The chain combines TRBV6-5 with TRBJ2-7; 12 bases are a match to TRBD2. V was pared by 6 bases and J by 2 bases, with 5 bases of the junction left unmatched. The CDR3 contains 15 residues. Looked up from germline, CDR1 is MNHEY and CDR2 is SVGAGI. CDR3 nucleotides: TGTGCCAGCAGATTAACTAGCGGGGGGCCCTACGAGCAGTACTTC. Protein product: CASRLTSGGPYEQYF.

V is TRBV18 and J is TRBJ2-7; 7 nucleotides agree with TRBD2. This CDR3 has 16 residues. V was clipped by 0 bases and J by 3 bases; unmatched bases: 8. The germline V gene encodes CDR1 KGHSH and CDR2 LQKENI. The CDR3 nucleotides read TGTGCCAGCTCACCACCGTGGGGAGGGATGGGCTACGAGCAGTACTTC. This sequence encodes CASSPPWGGMGYEQYF. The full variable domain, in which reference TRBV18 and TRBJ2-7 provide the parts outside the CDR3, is NAGVMQNPRHLVRRRGQEARLRCSPMKGHSHVYWYRQLPEEGLKFMVYLQKENIIDESGMPKERFSAEFPKEGPSILRIQQVVRGDSAAYFCASSPPWGGMGYEQYFGPGTRLTVT.

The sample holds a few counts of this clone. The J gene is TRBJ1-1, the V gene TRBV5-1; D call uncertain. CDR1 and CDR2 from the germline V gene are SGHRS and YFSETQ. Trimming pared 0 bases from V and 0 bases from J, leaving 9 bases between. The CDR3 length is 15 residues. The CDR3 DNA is TGCGCCAGCAGCTTGGGTATTTATATGAACACTGAAGCTTTCTTT. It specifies CASSLGIYMNTEAFF.

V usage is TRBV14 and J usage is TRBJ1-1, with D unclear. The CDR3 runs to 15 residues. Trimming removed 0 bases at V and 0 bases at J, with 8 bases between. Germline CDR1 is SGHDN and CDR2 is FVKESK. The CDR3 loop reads CASSQDRTMNTEAFF. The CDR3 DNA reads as TGTGCCAGCAGCCAAGATAGGACCATGAACACTGAAGCTTTCTTT.

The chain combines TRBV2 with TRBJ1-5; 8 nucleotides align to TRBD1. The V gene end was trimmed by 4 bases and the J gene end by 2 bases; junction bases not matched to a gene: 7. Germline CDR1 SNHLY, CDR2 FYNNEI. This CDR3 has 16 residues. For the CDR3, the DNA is TGTGCCAGCAGTGGCCCGGACAGGGATGGCAATCAGCCCCAGCATTTT. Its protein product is CASSGPDRDGNQPQHF.

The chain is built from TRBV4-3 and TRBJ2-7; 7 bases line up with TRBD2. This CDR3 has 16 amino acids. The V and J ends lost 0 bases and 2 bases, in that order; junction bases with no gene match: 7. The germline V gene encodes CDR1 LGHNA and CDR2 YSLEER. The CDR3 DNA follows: TGCGCCAGCAGCCAAGATCTTGGGGAGGGAACCTACGAGCAGTACTTC. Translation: CASSQDLGEGTYEQYF.

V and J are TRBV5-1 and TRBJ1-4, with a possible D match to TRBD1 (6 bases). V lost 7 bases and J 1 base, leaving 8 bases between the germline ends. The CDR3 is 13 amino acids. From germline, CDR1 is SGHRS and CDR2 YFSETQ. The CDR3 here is CASRDKTNEKLFF. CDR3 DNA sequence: TGCGCCAGCCGGGACAAAACTAATGAAAAACTGTTTTTT.

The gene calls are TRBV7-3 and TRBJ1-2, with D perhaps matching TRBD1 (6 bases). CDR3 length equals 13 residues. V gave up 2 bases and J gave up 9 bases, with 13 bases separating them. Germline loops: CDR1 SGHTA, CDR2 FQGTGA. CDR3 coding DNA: TGTGCCAGCAGCTTAGGGGGGGCGGAGAGCTACACCTTC. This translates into CASSLGGAESYTF.

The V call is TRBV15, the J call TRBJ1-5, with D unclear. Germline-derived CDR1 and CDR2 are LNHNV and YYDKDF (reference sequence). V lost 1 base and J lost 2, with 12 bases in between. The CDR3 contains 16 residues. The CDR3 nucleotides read TGTGCCACCAGCAGAGGAGGGCAGATAGGCAATCAGCCCCAGCATTTT. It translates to CATSRGGQIGNQPQHF. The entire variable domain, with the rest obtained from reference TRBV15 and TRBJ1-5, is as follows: DAMVIQNPRYQVTQFGKPVTLSCSQTLNHNVMYWYQQKSSQAPKLLFHYYDKDFNNEADTPDNFQSRRPNTSFCFLDIRSPGLGDTAMYLCATSRGGQIGNQPQHFGDGTRLSIL.

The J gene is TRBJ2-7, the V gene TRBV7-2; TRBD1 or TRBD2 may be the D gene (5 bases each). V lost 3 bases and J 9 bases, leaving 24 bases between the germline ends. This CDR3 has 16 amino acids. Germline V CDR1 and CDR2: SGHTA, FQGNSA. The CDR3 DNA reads TGTGCCAGCAGCTTCGAGGGGCCTGGCGGCTACTATGGGCAGTACTTC. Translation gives CASSFEGPGGYYGQYF.